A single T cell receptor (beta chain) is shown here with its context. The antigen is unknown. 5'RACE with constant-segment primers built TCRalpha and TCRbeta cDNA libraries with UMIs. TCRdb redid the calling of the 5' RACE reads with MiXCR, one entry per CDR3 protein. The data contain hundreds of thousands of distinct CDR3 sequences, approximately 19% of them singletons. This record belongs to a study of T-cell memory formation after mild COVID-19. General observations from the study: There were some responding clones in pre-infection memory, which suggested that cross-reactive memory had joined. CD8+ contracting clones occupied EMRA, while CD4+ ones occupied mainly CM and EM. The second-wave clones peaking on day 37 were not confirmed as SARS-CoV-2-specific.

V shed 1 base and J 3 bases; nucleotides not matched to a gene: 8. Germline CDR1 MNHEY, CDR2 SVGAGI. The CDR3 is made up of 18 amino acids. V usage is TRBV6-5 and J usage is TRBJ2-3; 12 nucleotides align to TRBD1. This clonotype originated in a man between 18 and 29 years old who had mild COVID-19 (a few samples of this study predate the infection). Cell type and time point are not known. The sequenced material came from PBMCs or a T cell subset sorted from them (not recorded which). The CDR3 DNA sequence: TGTGCCAGCAGTTACTTCGGGACAGGGGGCGCGGAGACAGATACGCAGTATTTT. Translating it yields CASSYFGTGGAETDTQYF.